This T cell receptor (beta chain) emerged from a study of regulatory T cells in long-lasting Graves disease. Time point: newly diagnosed GD, antithyroid drugs for less than 3 months. PBMCs were the source of the RNA used for TCR sequencing. Arm-PCR of CDR3 regions and iRepertoire HTBI primers were the basis on which TCR beta libraries were built. Per the study methods: Across all samples, about 59 TRBV segments and 15 or so TRBJ segments were identified. TCRdb ran MiXCR on the multiplex PCR reads and lists one entry per CDR3 protein. TCRdb, not the original authors, processed these V and J calls. This sample has 380,000 or so distinct CDR3 sequences; around 15% occur once, and the top ten carry 20% to 25%. This clonotype was observed a handful of times. CDR3 size: 15 residues. CDR1 and CDR2 (germline): SGHRS, YFSETQ. Deletions cut 1 base from V and 4 bases from J, with 11 bases between. This sample also appeared in a second study, on T cells in Graves' hyperthyroidism and ophthalmopathy.

The chain carries TRBV5-1 and TRBJ2-2; D ambiguous. This receptor was identified in a young woman with Graves disease. The sample consisted of peripheral blood mononuclear cells (PBMCs), taken at new diagnosis, from a patient treated with antithyroid drugs. CDR3 residues: CASSLSGESTGELFF. The CDR3 DNA reads TGCGCCAGCAGCTTGTCGGGCGAGTCCACCGGGGAGCTGTTTTTT. Full variable domain (rest looked up from reference TRBV5-1 and TRBJ2-2): KAGVTQTPRYLIKTRGQQVTLSCSPISGHRSVSWYQQTPGQGLQFLFEYFSETQRNKGNFPGRFSGRQFSNSRSEMNVSTLELGDSALYLCASSLSGESTGELFFGEGSRLTVL.